What follows are 15 T cell receptor beta chains derived from one specimen sequenced in a study of cytomegalovirus exposure and HLA in healthy donors. PCR amplification relied on 60 Vbeta primers (plus 13 Jbeta primers). TCRdb keeps only in-frame clones here, not all; method: immunoSEQ multiplex PCR. The table includes 55,000 or so clones, approximately 84% detected once. Sequenced: PBMCs. These receptor sequences come from a man aged 50 to 59 in good health and CMV-seronegative.

The rearrangement links TRBV25-1 to TRBJ2-2; D possibly corresponds to TRBD2 (5 bases). Trimming left V 0 bases short and J 4 bases short, with 12 bases between. There are 16 residues in the CDR3. Germline-derived CDR1 and CDR2 are MGHDK and SYGVNS. The CDR3 is CASSEYRGFGTGELFF. The CDR3, as DNA: TGTGCCAGCAGTGAATATCGAGGGTTTGGCACCGGGGAGCTGTTTTTT.

The rearrangement links TRBV28 to TRBJ1-4, with 7 positions matching TRBD1. The V gene end was trimmed by 9 bases and the J gene end by 8 bases; junction bases not matched to a gene: 9. CDR1 MDHEN and CDR2 SYDVKM come from the germline V gene. The CDR3 has 13 residues. CDR3 coding DNA: TGTGCCAGTGGGACAGCTCCCTCCGAAAAACTGTTTTTT. Translated, it gives CASGTAPSEKLFF.

The chain has TRBV30 and TRBJ1-2, with TRBD1 matching 7 bases. The CDR3 spans 17 residues. After removal of 0 bases from V and 2 bases from J, the junction contained 12 bases not matched to a gene. Germline-derived CDR1 and CDR2 are GTSNPN and SVGIG (reference sequence). CDR3 in amino acids: CAWSVAGGGGENYGYTF. The CDR3 coding sequence is TGTGCCTGGAGTGTAGCAGGTGGAGGGGGCGAAAACTATGGCTACACCTTC.

The CDR3, as DNA: TGCGCCAGCAGCAGGGACACCTACGAGCAGTACTTC. Protein sequence: CASSRDTYEQYF. The V gene is TRBV5-1, the J gene TRBJ2-7; D may be TRBD1 (6 bases). With 4 bases removed from V and 2 bases from J, the gap between germline ends came to 7 bases. Germline-derived CDR1 and CDR2 are SGHRS and YFSETQ. The CDR3 covers 12 residues.

This sequence joins TRBV28 and TRBJ1-5, with a possible D match to TRBD1 (5 bases). Germline-derived CDR1 and CDR2 are MDHEN and SYDVKM. Trimming cost V 3 bases and J 6 bases, with 24 bases left between them. The CDR3 has 18 amino acids. CDR3 bases: TGTGCCAGCAGTTTCTCTCCCGGGGTGGGGGGACGGGGTCAGCCCCAGCATTTT. The encoded protein is CASSFSPGVGGRGQPQHF.

This chain joins TRBV7-9 and TRBJ1-6; a possible D gene is TRBD1 (6 bases). Germline lookup yields CDR1 SEHNR and CDR2 FQNEAQ (reference sequence). The CDR3 has 17 amino acids. Between the trimmed V and J ends, which lost 5 bases and 13 bases, there was a span of 27 bases. The CDR3 spells CASSPWGGRDQVRPLHF. CDR3 bases: TGTGCCAGCAGCCCCTGGGGGGGCAGGGATCAAGTAAGGCCCCTCCACTTT.

V is TRBV7-9 and J is TRBJ2-3; the match to TRBD2 covers 11 bases. The germline V gene has CDR1 SEHNR and CDR2 FQNEAQ (reference sequence). This CDR3 is built from 18 residues. V trimming: 0 bases; J trimming: 0 bases; junction bases outside the gene matches: 5. The CDR3 loop is CASSLALAGVLSTDTQYF. The CDR3 DNA is TGTGCCAGCAGCTTAGCACTAGCGGGGGTGCTGAGCACAGATACGCAGTATTTT.

In its sample, this clone is medium-sized (0.01 to 0.1%). The rearrangement uses TRBV27 and TRBJ1-1, with 7 nucleotides matching TRBD1. CDR3 length: 13 amino acids. Per germline, CDR1 MNHEY and CDR2 SMNVEV (reference sequence). The junction had 2 bases not matched to a gene; V was cut back by 6 bases and J by 1 base. The CDR3 DNA follows: TGTGCCAGCAGCTGGACAGGGAACACTGAAGCTTTCTTT. It yields the protein CASSWTGNTEAFF.

The gene calls are TRBV18 and TRBJ2-1, with D possibly being TRBD1 (6 bases). Germline assignment: CDR1 KGHSH and CDR2 LQKENI. V lost 3 bases, J lost 6 bases, and 9 bases lay in between. CDR3 length equals 13 residues. For the CDR3, the DNA is TGTGCCAGCTCACCGCGACAGGTCAATGAGCAGTTCTTC. Translating gives CASSPRQVNEQFF.

This clone turned up a few times. V gene TRBV19 combines with J gene TRBJ2-7, with 8 bases lining up with TRBD2. Germline CDR1 LNHDA, CDR2 SQIVND (reference sequence). With 3 bases clipped from V and 2 bases from J, the junction kept 3 bases outside the gene matches. The CDR3 spans 14 residues. CDR3 nucleotides: TGTGCCAGTAGTATTTCAGCGGGAGCCTACGAGCAGTACTTC. Amino acids: CASSISAGAYEQYF.

This clone was observed a single time. The chain employs TRBV27 and TRBJ2-3; D is possibly TRBD1 (5 bases). The CDR3 contains 13 residues. Germline lookup yields CDR1 MNHEY and CDR2 SMNVEV (reference sequence). V lost 6 bases and J lost 4, with 11 bases in between. For the CDR3, the DNA is TGTGCCAGCAGCCGCCAAGGGGCAGATACGCAGTATTTT. Its translation: CASSRQGADTQYF.

This chain links TRBV7-6 with TRBJ2-1, with D possibly being TRBD1 (5 bases). There are 16 residues in the CDR3. V lost 2 bases and J lost 2, with 13 bases in between. The V gene's germline CDR1 is SGHVS and CDR2 FNYEAQ. CDR3 sequence (DNA): TGTGCCAGCAGCTTATTAGGGGTTGGAACCTACAATGAGCAGTTCTTC. Its translation: CASSLLGVGTYNEQFF.

The genes are TRBV25-1 and TRBJ2-1; D is perhaps TRBD2 (5 bases). The germline gives CDR1 MGHDK, CDR2 SYGVNS. This CDR3 is built from 11 residues. V was trimmed by 6 bases and J by 9 bases, leaving 9 bases between them. In DNA form, the CDR3 reads TGTGCCAGCAGGACTACGGGTGAGCAGTTCTTC. Encoded protein: CASRTTGEQFF. The variable domain in full, completed from reference TRBV25-1 and TRBJ2-1, reads EADIYQTPRYLVIGTGKKITLECSQTMGHDKMYWYQQDPGMELHLIHYSYGVNSTEKGDLSSESTVSRIRTEHFPLTLESARPSHTSQYLCASRTTGEQFFGPGTRLTVL.

The V gene is TRBV7-9, the J gene TRBJ1-4; no clear D. The V end was cut by 4 bases, the J end by 5 bases, with 17 bases between. CDR1 and CDR2 from the germline V gene are SEHNR and FQNEAQ (reference sequence). This CDR3 contains 16 residues. CDR3 in DNA: TGTGCCAGCAGCTCCCTCGGCGGAAGAGGGAATGAAAAACTGTTTTTT. Its translation: CASSSLGGRGNEKLFF.

The gene calls are TRBV7-2 and TRBJ2-1; 9 bases line up with TRBD2. The CDR3 runs to 15 residues. V dropped 5 bases and J dropped 9; count of bases not matched to a gene: 11. Germline CDR1 reads SGHTA; CDR2 reads FQGNSA. The CDR3 DNA reads as TGTGCCAGCAGCCTCTCGGGCGGGGGGGCCGGTGAGCAGTTCTTC. As protein: CASSLSGGGAGEQFF.